The T cell receptor (beta chain) under discussion was sequenced for a study of T cells after yellow fever vaccination. Germline CDR1 and CDR2: MNHEY and SVGEGT. The CDR3 is 14 amino acids. J gave up 2 bases and V 5 bases, and 3 bases lay outside the gene matches. Study-level results: Contaminants from the bulk population, in the form of abundant clonotypes, could be found in FACS-sorted repertoires. The study re-detected most primary-vaccination clones after the booster (96% CD4, roughly 85% CD8).

TCRdb used MiXCR to reprocess the 5' RACE reads, holding one entry per CDR3 protein. In the table there are 500,000 to 650,000 distinct CDR3 sequences, 9% to 15% of which are singletons. This clonotype was observed a handful of times. The antigen is not known. The gene calls are TRBV6-2 or TRBV6-3 and TRBJ1-2; 9 bases are a match to TRBD1. The sequence derives from a man aged 25 to 40 who received the YFV17D yellow fever vaccine. Specimen: PBMCs, collected on the day of the yellow fever booster vaccination. The CDR3 loop is CASSHGQGNYGYTF. The CDR3 bases are TGTGCCAGCAGTCACGGACAGGGGAACTATGGCTACACCTTC.